This passage covers 21 T cell receptor beta chains from one sample sequenced in a study of blood T cell repertoires in COVID-19 (TCRdb year 2020). Library preparation employed the immunoSEQ multiplex PCR assay. Entries here come from immuneACCESS through TCRdb and include only in-frame sequences with V and J called. Some clones fail to appear in such tables; in the studies checked, an unresolved V gene covers under half of the shortfall, and the cause of the remainder is unknown. This sample lists 150,000 to 200,000 clones; 70% to 90% were detected once. Around 6% of the sample rests with the top ten. Sequencing was carried out using peripheral blood. The receptors stem from a man aged 40-49 years with active or convalescent COVID-19.

V usage is TRBV27 and J usage is TRBJ1-6; 7 nucleotides align to TRBD1. V shed 4 bases and J 3 bases; nucleotides not matched to a gene: 3. The germline V gene encodes CDR1 MNHEY and CDR2 SMNVEV (reference sequence). This CDR3 region has 15 residues. DNA for the CDR3: TGTGCCAGCAGTTCAAGACAGGGCTATAATTCACCCCTCCACTTT. Translated, it gives CASSSRQGYNSPLHF.

CDR3 sequence reads: CASRSSTEQYF. CDR3 bases: TGTGCCAGCAGATCCTCTACCGAGCAGTACTTC. The rearrangement links TRBV28 to TRBJ2-7; D gene ambiguous. The ends were cut back, 6 bases at V and 6 bases at J, with 9 bases in the middle. Germline V lookup: CDR1 MDHEN, CDR2 SYDVKM. The CDR3 spans 11 residues.

The chain employs TRBV2 and TRBJ1-2; possibly TRBD1 for D (6 bases). Trimming left V 6 bases short and J 3 bases short, with 17 bases between. CDR1 and CDR2 (germline): SNHLY, FYNNEI. The length of the CDR3 is 15 residues. The CDR3 region has the DNA TGTGCCAGCAGGACCACAGGGTTTGAGTACTATGGCTACACCTTC. This sequence encodes CASRTTGFEYYGYTF. The whole variable domain, remainder taken from reference TRBV2 and TRBJ1-2, is EPEVTQTPSHQVTQMGQEVILRCVPISNHLYFYWYRQILGQKVEFLVSFYNNEISEKSEIFDDQFSVERPDGSNFTLKIRSTKLEDSAMYFCASRTTGFEYYGYTFGSGTRLTVV.

The rearrangement links TRBV14 to TRBJ1-2; weak D call: TRBD1 (6 bases). V was trimmed by 0 bases and J by 8 bases, leaving 19 bases between them. From germline, CDR1 is SGHDN and CDR2 FVKESK. The CDR3 contains 16 residues. CDR3: CASSQEVLDRGSGYTF. The CDR3 region has the DNA TGTGCCAGCAGCCAAGAGGTCCTGGACAGAGGATCCGGCTACACCTTC.

This clone was counted a single time. The chain carries TRBV5-1 and TRBJ2-2; no definite D call. V was trimmed by 0 bases and J by 6 bases, leaving 9 bases between them. This CDR3 is 14 amino acids long. Germline assignment: CDR1 SGHRS and CDR2 YFSETQ. CDR3 bases: TGCGCCAGCAGCTTGGGAGAGAGTGCCGGGGAGCTGTTTTTT. It translates to CASSLGESAGELFF.

The chain employs TRBV7-8 and TRBJ2-1; 11 bases are a match to TRBD1. Looked up from germline, CDR1 is SGHVS and CDR2 is FQNEAQ. CDR3 length equals 15 residues. The V segment lost 8 bases and the J segment 9 bases; nucleotides outside the gene matches: 12. The chain's CDR3 is CASQGQGAQVVEQFF. The CDR3 DNA is TGTGCCAGCCAAGGACAGGGGGCTCAGGTGGTTGAGCAGTTCTTC.

The rearrangement uses TRBV28 and TRBJ1-3, with D hard to call. The V gene lost 2 bases and the J gene lost 0 bases, with 8 bases spanning the gap. This CDR3 region has 15 residues. Germline CDR1 is MDHEN and CDR2 is SYDVKM. Here the CDR3 reads CASSLAGSSGNTIYF. CDR3 coding DNA: TGTGCCAGCAGTTTAGCGGGGAGCTCTGGAAACACCATATATTTT. Variable domain in full (rest from reference TRBV28 and TRBJ1-3): DVKVTQSSRYLVKRTGEKVFLECVQDMDHENMFWYRQDPGLGLRLIYFSYDVKMKEKGDIPEGYSVSREKKERFSLILESASTNQTSMYLCASSLAGSSGNTIYFGEGSWLTVV.

V usage is TRBV6-5 and J usage is TRBJ2-1; D uncertain. The CDR3 covers 13 residues. V shed 0 bases and J shed 12 bases, with 12 bases lying between them. The germline gives CDR1 MNHEY, CDR2 SVGAGI. The CDR3 is CASSYSRQSVQFF. The CDR3, as DNA: TGTGCCAGCAGTTACTCGAGGCAATCGGTGCAGTTCTTC.

The V call is TRBV5-1, the J call TRBJ2-1; D is possibly TRBD2 (6 bases). V was pared by 0 bases and J by 2 bases, with 12 bases between. The CDR3 length is 16 residues. The germline CDR1 and CDR2 sequences are SGHRS and YFSETQ. CDR3 residues: CASSLEEGPTYNEQFF. CDR3 nucleotide sequence: TGCGCCAGCAGCTTGGAGGAGGGTCCAACCTACAATGAGCAGTTCTTC.

V and J are TRBV6-5 and TRBJ2-3; weak D call: TRBD1 (6 bases). This CDR3 has 13 residues. Trimming pared 7 bases from V and 1 base from J, leaving 9 bases between. Germline-derived CDR1 and CDR2 are MNHEY and SVGAGI. CDR3 region: CASNAGGTDTQYF. CDR3 bases: TGTGCCAGCAATGCAGGGGGCACAGATACGCAGTATTTT.

On this clone itself: The sample carries other DNA sequences with the same CDR3. The gene calls are TRBV9 and TRBJ2-5, with D possibly TRBD1 on 6 matching bases. The CDR3 contains 13 residues. Germline CDR1 SGDLS, CDR2 YYNGEE. With 0 bases removed from V and 5 bases from J, the gap between germline ends came to 8 bases. The CDR3 bases are TGTGCCAGCAGCGTAGATGGGGGCGAGACCCAGTACTTC. Its translation: CASSVDGGETQYF. The whole variable domain, filled in from reference TRBV9 and TRBJ2-5, reads DSGVTQTPKHLITATGQRVTLRCSPRSGDLSVYWYQQSLDQGLQFLIQYYNGEERAKGNILERFSAQQFPDLHSELNLSSLELGDSALYFCASSVDGGETQYFGPGTRLLVL.

The gene calls are TRBV6-1 and TRBJ1-1; D unresolved. The V gene lost 1 base and the J gene lost 5 bases, with 8 bases spanning the gap. This CDR3 is 13 amino acids long. CDR1 MNHNS and CDR2 SASEGT come from the germline V gene. CDR3 in DNA: TGTGCCAGCAGTGAAGGGAGGATGACTGAAGCTTTCTTT. Protein sequence: CASSEGRMTEAFF.

This chain's CDR3 is CASSLDRGNTIYF. DNA for the CDR3: TGTGCCAGTAGCCTGGACAGGGGAAACACCATATATTTT. This rearrangement joins TRBV19 to TRBJ1-3; TRBD1 aligns across 7 bases. Looked up from germline, CDR1 is LNHDA and CDR2 is SQIVND (reference sequence). V trimming: 6 bases; J trimming: 4 bases; junction bases outside the gene matches: 3. The CDR3 runs 13 residues.

This clone showed up just a few times. This sequence joins TRBV19 and TRBJ2-5; weak D call: TRBD2 (6 bases). V was pared by 5 bases and J by 5 bases, with 24 bases between. Per the germline V gene, CDR1 is LNHDA and CDR2 is SQIVND (reference sequence). The CDR3 has 17 amino acids. This CDR3 reads CASSWGGASVQGETQYF. CDR3 nucleotides: TGTGCCAGTAGTTGGGGCGGGGCAAGCGTACAAGGGGAGACCCAGTACTTC.

The chain links TRBV25-1 to TRBJ1-3; D is ambiguous. The length of the CDR3 is 18 residues. V shed 3 bases and J shed 0 bases, with 18 bases lying between them. The germline V gene encodes CDR1 MGHDK and CDR2 SYGVNS. CDR3 DNA sequence: TGTGCCAGCAGTGATCTCCGACGGGCGGGGAGCTCTGGAAACACCATATATTTT. It yields the protein CASSDLRRAGSSGNTIYF.

The V call is TRBV19, the J call TRBJ2-1, with 8 positions matching TRBD1. The J segment lost 5 bases and the V segment lost 5 bases, leaving 8 bases of the junction unmatched. Germline CDR1 LNHDA, CDR2 SQIVND (reference sequence). The CDR3 has 15 residues. The CDR3 nucleotides read TGTGCCAGTAGTCTCCAGGACAGGGCCCACAATGAGCAGTTCTTC. It yields the protein CASSLQDRAHNEQFF.

The sample holds one count of this clone. The J gene is TRBJ1-2, the V gene TRBV19, with 8 bases aligning to TRBD1. V lost 7 bases, J lost 6 bases, and 19 bases stayed unmatched. The CDR3 sequence is 17 residues long. Germline assignment: CDR1 LNHDA and CDR2 SQIVND (reference sequence). This CDR3 is CASKLGRGKTGEHGYTF. The DNA for the CDR3 is TGTGCCAGTAAATTGGGGAGGGGAAAGACAGGGGAACATGGCTACACCTTC.

The V call is TRBV3-1 (or the pseudogene TRBV3-2), the J call TRBJ1-1; no clear D. Germline CDR1 and CDR2: LGHDT and YNNKEL (reference sequence). The germline V and J ends were trimmed by 3 bases and 1 base, with 3 bases remaining between them. The CDR3 runs 12 residues. CDR3 DNA: TGTGCCAGCAGCCATCGGAACACTGAAGCTTTCTTT. This codes for CASSHRNTEAFF.

The chain carries TRBV6-5 and TRBJ2-7; 9 bases map to TRBD1. The V and J ends lost 6 bases and 3 bases, in that order; junction bases with no gene match: 9. This CDR3 is built from 15 residues. Germline V gives CDR1 MNHEY, CDR2 SVGAGI. CDR3 nucleotides: TGTGCCAGCAGGCCTACAGGGGGCAAATTCTACGAGCAGTACTTC. Its protein is CASRPTGGKFYEQYF.

In its sample, this clone was seen once. The chain couples TRBV27 to TRBJ2-7, with no clear D. The germline V gene encodes CDR1 MNHEY and CDR2 SMNVEV (reference sequence). There are 15 residues in the CDR3. Trimming cost V 2 bases and J 5 bases, with 16 bases left between them. The CDR3 loop reads CASSLAPSSPHEQYF. The CDR3 DNA follows: TGTGCCAGCAGTTTAGCGCCTAGTTCTCCCCACGAGCAGTACTTC.

The rearrangement joins TRBV5-6 to TRBJ1-1, with a tentative D call TRBD1 (5 bases). Germline V gene lookup returns CDR1 SGHDT and CDR2 YYEEEE. Trimming removed 4 bases at V and 1 base at J, with 11 bases between. This CDR3 is 14 amino acids long. CDR3: CASSQVGGNTEAFF. The CDR3 DNA follows: TGTGCCAGCAGCCAGGTCGGGGGGAACACTGAAGCTTTCTTT.